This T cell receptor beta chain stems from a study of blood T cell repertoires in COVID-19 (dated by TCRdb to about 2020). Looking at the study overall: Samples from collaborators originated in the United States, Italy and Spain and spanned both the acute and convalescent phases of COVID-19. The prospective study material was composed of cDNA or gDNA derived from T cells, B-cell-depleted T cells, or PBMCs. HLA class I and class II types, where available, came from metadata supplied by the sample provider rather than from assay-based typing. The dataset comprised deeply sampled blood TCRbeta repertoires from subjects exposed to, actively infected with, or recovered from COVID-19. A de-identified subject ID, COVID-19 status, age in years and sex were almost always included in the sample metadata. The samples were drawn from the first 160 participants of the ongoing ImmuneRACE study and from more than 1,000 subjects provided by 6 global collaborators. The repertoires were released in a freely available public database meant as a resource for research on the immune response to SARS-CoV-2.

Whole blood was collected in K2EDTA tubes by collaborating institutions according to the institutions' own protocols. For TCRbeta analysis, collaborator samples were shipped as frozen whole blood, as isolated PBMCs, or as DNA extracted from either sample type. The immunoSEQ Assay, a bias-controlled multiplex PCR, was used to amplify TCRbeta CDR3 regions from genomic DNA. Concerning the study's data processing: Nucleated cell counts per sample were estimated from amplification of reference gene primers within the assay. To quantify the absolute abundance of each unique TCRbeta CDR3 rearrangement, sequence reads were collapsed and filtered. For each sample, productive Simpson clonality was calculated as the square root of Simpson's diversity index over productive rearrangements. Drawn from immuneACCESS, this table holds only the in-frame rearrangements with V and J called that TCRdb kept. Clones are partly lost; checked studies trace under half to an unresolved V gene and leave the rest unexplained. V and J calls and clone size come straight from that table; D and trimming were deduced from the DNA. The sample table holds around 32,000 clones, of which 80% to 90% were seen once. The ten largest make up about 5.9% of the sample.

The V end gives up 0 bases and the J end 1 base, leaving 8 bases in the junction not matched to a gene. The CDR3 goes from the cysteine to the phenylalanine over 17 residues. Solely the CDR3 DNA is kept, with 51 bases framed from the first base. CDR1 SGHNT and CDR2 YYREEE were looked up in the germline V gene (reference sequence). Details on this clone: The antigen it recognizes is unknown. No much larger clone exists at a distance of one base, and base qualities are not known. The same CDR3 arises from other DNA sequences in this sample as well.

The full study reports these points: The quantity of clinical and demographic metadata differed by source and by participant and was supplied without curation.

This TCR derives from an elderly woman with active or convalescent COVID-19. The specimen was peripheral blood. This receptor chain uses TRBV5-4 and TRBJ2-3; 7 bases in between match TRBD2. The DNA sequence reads TGTGCCAGCAGCTTGGCGGGAGGACCCGGGGGCACAGATACGCAGTATTTT. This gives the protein CASSLAGGPGGTDTQYF.